The sequence of this T cell receptor beta chain was determined in a study of human T cells and chemical hapten exposure. In the study overall: Affected patients, primarily female, had alopecia areata, totalis or universalis. Study-wide results and caveats: A positive correlation with patch test score was found for PT1 expanded TCR counts. The study found expanded TCRs formed significantly more large CDR3 similarity clusters than controls.

The sample's time point: patch test 3, about 24 weeks after DPC sensitization. The sample's treatment: therapeutic diphenylcyclopropenone sensitization with weekly scalp DPC. RNA extraction used unfractionated whole blood as the source of total RNA. TCRdb re-analysed the RACE reads in MiXCR, keeping a single row per CDR3 protein. The repertoire has 99,000 or so distinct CDR3 sequences, roughly a third of them found once; the top ten carry around 2.8%. Turning to this clonotype: Its antigen is still unknown.

Trimming cost V 6 bases and J 0 bases; bases outside gene matches: 1. The CDR3 runs 14 residues. The receptor's source is a man aged 35 to 55 with alopecia areata. Some clones in this sample may be carry-over from other donors' samples. This rearrangement joins TRBV12-3 or TRBV12-4 to TRBJ1-4; 7 bases are shared with TRBD1. The sample was whole blood, taken in connection with sensitization to the hapten diphenylcyclopropenone (DPC). CDR3 amino acids: CASSQGATNEKLFF. DNA of the CDR3: TGTGCCAGCAGCCAGGGGGCAACTAATGAAAAACTGTTTTTT.